This record concerns one TCR beta chain sequence. As yet, its antigen is unknown. This entry belongs to a study of Ad26.COV2.S vaccination and SARS-CoV-2 variants. The wider study: Dosing was one shot or two shots 56 days apart. Whole-study findings and limits: Breadth of non-spike TCRs did not differ between vaccinees and placebo recipients. Relative to placebo recipients, vaccine recipients exhibited elevated spike-specific TCR breadth.

Here immunoSEQ multiplex PCR was the method, and the copy in TCRdb shows in-frame clones only, minus some. The profile shows hundreds of thousands of clones, roughly 89% of them singletons. Losses at the gene ends were 3 bases for V and 6 bases for J; bases not matched to a gene: 10. Per the germline V gene, CDR1 is KGHSH and CDR2 is LQKENI. CDR3 length: 15 residues. Treatment reported: about 20 received Ad26.COV2.S at low or high dose, single or two shots; about 5 received placebo; per-sample allocation not given. On day 63 after the first injection, vaccine and placebo recipients gave samples. The sample here was peripheral blood, taken in a trial of Ad26.COV2.S vaccine versus placebo. This sequence was found in a person aged 18-60 years who received the Ad26.COV2.S COVID-19 vaccine or a placebo. The chain has TRBV18 and TRBJ1-2, with TRBD1 matching over 7 bases. In DNA, the CDR3 is TGTGCCAGCTCACCGGGGGCAGGGGGACGAAATGGCTACACCTTC. This codes for CASSPGAGGRNGYTF.